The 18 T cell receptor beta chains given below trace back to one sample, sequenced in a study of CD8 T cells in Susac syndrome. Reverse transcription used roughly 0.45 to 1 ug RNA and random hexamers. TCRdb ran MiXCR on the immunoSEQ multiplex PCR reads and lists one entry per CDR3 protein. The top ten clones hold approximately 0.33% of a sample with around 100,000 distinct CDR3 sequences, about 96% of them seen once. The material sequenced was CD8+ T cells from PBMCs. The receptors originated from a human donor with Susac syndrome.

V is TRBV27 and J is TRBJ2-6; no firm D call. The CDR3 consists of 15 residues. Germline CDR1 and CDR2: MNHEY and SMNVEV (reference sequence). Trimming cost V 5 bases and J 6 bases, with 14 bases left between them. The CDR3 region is CASSPLPVKANVLTF. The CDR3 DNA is TGTGCCAGCAGTCCCCTTCCAGTAAAGGCCAACGTCCTGACTTTC.

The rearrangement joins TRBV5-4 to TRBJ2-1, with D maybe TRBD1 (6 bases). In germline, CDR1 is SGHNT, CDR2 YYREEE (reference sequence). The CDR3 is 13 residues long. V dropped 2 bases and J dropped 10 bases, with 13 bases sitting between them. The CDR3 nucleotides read TGTGCCAGCAGCTTATCAGGGGCTAGGGAGCAGTTCTTC. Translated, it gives CASSLSGAREQFF.

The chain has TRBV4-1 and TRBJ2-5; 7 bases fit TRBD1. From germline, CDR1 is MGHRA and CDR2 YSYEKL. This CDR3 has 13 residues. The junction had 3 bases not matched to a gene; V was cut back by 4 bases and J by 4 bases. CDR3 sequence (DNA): TGCGCCAGCAGCCGGGGACAGATAGAGACCCAGTACTTC. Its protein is CASSRGQIETQYF.

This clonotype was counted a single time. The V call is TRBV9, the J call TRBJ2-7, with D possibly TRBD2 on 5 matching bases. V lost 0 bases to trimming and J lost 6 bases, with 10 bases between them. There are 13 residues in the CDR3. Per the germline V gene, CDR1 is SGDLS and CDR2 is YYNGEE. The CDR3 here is CASSVGIGSEQYF. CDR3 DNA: TGTGCCAGCAGCGTAGGCATAGGGAGCGAGCAGTACTTC. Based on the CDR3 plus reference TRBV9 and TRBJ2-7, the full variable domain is DSGVTQTPKHLITATGQRVTLRCSPRSGDLSVYWYQQSLDQGLQFLIQYYNGEERAKGNILERFSAQQFPDLHSELNLSSLELGDSALYFCASSVGIGSEQYFGPGTRLTVT.

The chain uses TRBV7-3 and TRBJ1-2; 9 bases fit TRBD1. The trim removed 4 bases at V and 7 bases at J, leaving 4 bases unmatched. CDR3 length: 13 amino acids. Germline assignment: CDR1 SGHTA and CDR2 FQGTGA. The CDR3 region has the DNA TGTGCCAGCAGCTCAACAGGGGGCCTTGGCTACACCTTC. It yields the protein CASSSTGGLGYTF. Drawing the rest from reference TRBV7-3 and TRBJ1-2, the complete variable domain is GAGVSQTPSNKVTEKGKYVELRCDPISGHTALYWYRQSLGQGPEFLIYFQGTGAADDSGLPNDRFFAVRPEGSVSTLKIQRTERGDSAVYLCASSSTGGLGYTFGSGTRLTVV.

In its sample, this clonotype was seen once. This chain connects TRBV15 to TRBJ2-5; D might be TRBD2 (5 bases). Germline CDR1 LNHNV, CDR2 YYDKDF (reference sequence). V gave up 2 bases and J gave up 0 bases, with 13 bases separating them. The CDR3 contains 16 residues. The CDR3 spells CATSRPTSSYQETQYF. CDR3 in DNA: TGTGCCACCAGCAGACCAACCTCTAGCTACCAAGAGACCCAGTACTTC.

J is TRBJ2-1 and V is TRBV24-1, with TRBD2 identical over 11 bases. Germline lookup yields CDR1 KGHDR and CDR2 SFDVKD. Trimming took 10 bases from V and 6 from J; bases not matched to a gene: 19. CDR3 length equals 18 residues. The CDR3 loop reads CATGGDGSGRARRNEQFF. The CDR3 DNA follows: TGTGCCACGGGAGGGGATGGTAGCGGGAGGGCCAGGCGCAATGAGCAGTTCTTC.

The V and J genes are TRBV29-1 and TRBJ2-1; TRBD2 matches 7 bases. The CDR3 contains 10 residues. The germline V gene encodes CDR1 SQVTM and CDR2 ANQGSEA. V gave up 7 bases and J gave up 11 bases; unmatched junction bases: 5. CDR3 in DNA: TGCAGCGGGAGGGAGGGTCAGCAGTTCTTC. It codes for CSGREGQQFF.

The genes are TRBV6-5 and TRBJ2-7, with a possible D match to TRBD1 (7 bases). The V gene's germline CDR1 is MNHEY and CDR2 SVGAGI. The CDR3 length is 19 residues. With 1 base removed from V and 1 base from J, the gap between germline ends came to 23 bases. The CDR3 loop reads CASSYLKNFGAGGSYEQYF. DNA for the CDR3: TGTGCCAGCAGTTACTTAAAGAATTTCGGGGCAGGGGGGTCCTACGAGCAGTACTTC.

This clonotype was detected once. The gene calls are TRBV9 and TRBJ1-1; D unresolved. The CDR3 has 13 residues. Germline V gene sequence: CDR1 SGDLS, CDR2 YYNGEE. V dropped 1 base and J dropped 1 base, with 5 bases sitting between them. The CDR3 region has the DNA TGTGCCAGCAGCGTAACTTCGAACACTGAAGCTTTCTTT. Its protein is CASSVTSNTEAFF.

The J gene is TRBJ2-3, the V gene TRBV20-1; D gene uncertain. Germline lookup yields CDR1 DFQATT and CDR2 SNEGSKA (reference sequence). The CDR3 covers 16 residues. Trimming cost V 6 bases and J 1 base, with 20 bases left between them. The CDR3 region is CSATIAPKAGTDTQYF. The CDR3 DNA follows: TGCAGTGCCACGATAGCACCTAAAGCTGGCACAGATACGCAGTATTTT.

The CDR3 DNA reads as TGTGCCAGCAGGGGGACAGGCTTCTCTGGGGCCAACGTCCTGACTTTC. The encoded protein is CASRGTGFSGANVLTF. The V gene is TRBV28, the J gene TRBJ2-6; the match to TRBD1 covers 8 bases. Trimming cost V 6 bases and J 0 bases; bases outside gene matches: 4. CDR1 and CDR2 (germline): MDHEN, SYDVKM. This CDR3 has 16 residues.

In DNA, the CDR3 is TGTGCCAGCAGTGTTTATAATTCACCCCTCCACTTT. It translates to CASSVYNSPLHF. V gene TRBV27 combines with J gene TRBJ1-6; D is ambiguous. The V gene's germline CDR1 is MNHEY and CDR2 SMNVEV (reference sequence). The CDR3 has 12 amino acids. The V gene lost 5 bases and the J gene lost 4 bases, with 3 bases spanning the gap.

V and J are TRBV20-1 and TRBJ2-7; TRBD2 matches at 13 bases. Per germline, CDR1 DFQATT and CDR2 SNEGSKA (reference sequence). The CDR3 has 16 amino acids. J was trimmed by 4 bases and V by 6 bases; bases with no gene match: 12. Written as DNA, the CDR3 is TGCAGTGCCCTACTAGCGGGGGGGCTAATTCGGTACGAGCAGTACTTC. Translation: CSALLAGGLIRYEQYF.

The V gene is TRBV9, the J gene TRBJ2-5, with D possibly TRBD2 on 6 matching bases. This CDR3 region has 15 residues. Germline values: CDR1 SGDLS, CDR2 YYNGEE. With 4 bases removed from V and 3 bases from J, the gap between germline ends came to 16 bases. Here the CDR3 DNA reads TGTGCCAGCAGCCCCGGGACTCGCTACAAAGAGACCCAGTACTTC. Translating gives CASSPGTRYKETQYF.

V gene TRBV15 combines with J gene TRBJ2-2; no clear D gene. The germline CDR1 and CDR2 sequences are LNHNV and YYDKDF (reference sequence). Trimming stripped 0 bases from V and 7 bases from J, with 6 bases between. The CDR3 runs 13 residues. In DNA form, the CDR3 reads TGTGCCACCAGCAGAGAAAGACACGGGGAGCTGTTTTTT. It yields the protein CATSRERHGELFF.

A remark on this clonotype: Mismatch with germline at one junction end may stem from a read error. In nucleotides, the CDR3 is TGTGCCAGCAGCGTATCCGGGACAGAGCAATTCTTC. It codes for CASSVSGTEQFF. The V gene is TRBV13, the J gene TRBJ2-1, with TRBD1 identical over 7 bases. Looked up from germline, CDR1 is PRHDT and CDR2 is FYEKMQ (reference sequence). This CDR3 has 12 residues.

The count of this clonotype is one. The chain's CDR3 is CASSLGLGSGEAFF. CDR3 DNA sequence: TGTGCCAGCAGCTTGGGTCTAGGGTCAGGTGAAGCTTTCTTT. The gene calls are TRBV5-6 and TRBJ1-1; D gene ambiguous. CDR1 and CDR2 (germline): SGHDT, YYEEEE. V was cut by 0 bases and J by 7 bases, with 13 bases left in between. This CDR3 has 14 amino acids. Complete variable domain (other parts from reference TRBV5-6 and TRBJ1-1): DAGVTQSPTHLIKTRGQQVTLRCSPKSGHDTVSWYQQALGQGPQFIFQYYEEEERQRGNFPDRFSGHQFPNYSSELNVNALLLGDSALYLCASSLGLGSGEAFFGQGTRLTVV.